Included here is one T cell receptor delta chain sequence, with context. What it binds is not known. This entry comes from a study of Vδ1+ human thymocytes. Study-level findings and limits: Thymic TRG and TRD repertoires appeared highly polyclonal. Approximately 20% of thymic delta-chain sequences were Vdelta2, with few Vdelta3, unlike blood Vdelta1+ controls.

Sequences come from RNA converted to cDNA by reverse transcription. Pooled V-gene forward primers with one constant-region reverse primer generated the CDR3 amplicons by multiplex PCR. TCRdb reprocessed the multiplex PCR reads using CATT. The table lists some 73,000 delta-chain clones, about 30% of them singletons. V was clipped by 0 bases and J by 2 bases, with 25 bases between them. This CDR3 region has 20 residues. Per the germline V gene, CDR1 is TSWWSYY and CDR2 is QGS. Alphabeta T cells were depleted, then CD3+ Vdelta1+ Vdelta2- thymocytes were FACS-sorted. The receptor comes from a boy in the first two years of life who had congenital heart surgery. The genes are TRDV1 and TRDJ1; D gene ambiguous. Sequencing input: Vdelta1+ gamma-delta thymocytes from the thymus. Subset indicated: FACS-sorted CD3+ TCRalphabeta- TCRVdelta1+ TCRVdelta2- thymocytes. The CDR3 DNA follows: TGTGCTCTTGGGGAACTAGTTAGCGGTCGAGGTCGCCGGTGGACCGATAAACTCATCTTT. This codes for CALGELVSGRGRRWTDKLIF.